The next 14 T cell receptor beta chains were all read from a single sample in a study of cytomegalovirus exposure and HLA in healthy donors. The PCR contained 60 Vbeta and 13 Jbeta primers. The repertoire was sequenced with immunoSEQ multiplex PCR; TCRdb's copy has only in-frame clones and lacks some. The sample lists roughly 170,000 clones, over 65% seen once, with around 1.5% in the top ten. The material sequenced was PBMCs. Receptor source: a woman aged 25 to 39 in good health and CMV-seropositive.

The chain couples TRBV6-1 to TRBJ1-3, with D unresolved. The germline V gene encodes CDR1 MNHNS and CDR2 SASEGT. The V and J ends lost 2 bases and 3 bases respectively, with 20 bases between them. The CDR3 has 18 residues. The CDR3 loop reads CASSESPRQTHDGNTIYF. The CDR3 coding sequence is TGTGCCAGCAGTGAATCCCCAAGGCAGACACACGATGGAAACACCATATATTTT.

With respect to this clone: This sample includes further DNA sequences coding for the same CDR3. The CDR3 DNA is TGTGCCAGCAGTGGCCTAGCGGGGGGCTACGAGCAGTACTTC. This gives the protein CASSGLAGGYEQYF. This rearrangement joins TRBV27 to TRBJ2-7; 11 nucleotides line up with TRBD2. Germline-derived CDR1 and CDR2 are MNHEY and SMNVEV (reference sequence). CDR3 length: 14 residues. V shed 5 bases and J 3 bases; nucleotides not matched to a gene: 3.

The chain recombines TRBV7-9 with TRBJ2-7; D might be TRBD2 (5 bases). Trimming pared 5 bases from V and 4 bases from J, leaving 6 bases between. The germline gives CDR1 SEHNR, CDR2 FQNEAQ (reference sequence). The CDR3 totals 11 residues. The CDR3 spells CASSTGYEQYF. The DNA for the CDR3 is TGTGCCAGCAGCACGGGGTACGAGCAGTACTTC.

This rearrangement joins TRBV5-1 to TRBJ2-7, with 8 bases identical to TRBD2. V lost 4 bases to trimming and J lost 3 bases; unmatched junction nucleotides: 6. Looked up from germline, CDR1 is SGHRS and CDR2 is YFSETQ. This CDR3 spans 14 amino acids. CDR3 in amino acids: CASSREGRGYEQYF. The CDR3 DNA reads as TGCGCCAGCAGCCGGGAGGGCAGGGGCTACGAGCAGTACTTC.

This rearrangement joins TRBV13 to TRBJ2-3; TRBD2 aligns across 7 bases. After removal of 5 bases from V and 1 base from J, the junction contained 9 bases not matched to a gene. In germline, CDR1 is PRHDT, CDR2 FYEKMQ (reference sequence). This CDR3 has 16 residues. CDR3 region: CASSLNGLAGTDTQYF. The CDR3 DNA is TGTGCCAGCAGCCTAAATGGGCTAGCGGGCACAGATACGCAGTATTTT.

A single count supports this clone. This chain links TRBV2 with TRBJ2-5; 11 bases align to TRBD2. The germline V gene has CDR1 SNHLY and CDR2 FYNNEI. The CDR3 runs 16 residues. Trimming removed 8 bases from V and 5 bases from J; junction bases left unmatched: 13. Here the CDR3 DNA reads TGTGCCAGCTTACCCCCGGGACTAGCGGATGTGGAGACCCAGTACTTC. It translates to CASLPPGLADVETQYF.

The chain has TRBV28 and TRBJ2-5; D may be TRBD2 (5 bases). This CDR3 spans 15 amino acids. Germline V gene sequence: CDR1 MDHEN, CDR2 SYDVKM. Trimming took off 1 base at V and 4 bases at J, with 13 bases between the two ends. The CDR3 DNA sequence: TGTGCCAGCAGTTTATTGGCCCGAGAGGGAGAGACCCAGTACTTC. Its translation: CASSLLAREGETQYF.

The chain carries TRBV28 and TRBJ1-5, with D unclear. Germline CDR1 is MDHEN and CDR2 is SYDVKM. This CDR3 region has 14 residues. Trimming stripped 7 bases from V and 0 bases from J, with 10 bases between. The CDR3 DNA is TGTGCCAGCATAACAGACTATAGCAATCAGCCCCAGCATTTT. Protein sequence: CASITDYSNQPQHF.

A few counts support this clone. CDR3 sequence: CATSRSTGLGYEQYF. The DNA of the CDR3 is TGTGCCACCAGCAGATCGACAGGGCTCGGCTACGAGCAGTACTTC. The chain employs TRBV15 and TRBJ2-7; 7 bases match TRBD1. V was pared by 2 bases and J by 3 bases, with 7 bases of the junction left unmatched. Germline loops: CDR1 LNHNV, CDR2 YYDKDF (reference sequence). The CDR3 is made up of 15 amino acids.

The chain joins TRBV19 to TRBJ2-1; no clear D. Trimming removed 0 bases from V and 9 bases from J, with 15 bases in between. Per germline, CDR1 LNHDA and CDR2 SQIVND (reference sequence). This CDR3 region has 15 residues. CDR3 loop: CASSIDAAGEGEQFF. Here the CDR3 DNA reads TGTGCCAGTAGTATAGACGCGGCTGGCGAAGGTGAGCAGTTCTTC.

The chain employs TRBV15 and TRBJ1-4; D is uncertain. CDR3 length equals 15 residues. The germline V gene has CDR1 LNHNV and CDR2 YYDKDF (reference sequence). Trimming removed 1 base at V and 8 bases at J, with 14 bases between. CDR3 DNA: TGTGCCACCAGCAGAGGAAACGATCGAAGCGAAAAACTGTTTTTT. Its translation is CATSRGNDRSEKLFF.

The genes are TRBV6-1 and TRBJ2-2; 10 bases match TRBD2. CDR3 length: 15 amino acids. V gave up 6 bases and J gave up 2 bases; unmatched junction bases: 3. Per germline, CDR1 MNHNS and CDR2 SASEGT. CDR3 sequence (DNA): TGTGCCAGCAGATGGACTAGCGGAAACACCGGGGAGCTGTTTTTT. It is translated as CASRWTSGNTGELFF.

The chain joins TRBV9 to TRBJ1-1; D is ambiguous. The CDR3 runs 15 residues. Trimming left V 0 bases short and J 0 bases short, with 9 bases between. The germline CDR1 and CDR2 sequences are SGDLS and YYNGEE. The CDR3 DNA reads TGTGCCAGCAGCGTAGTTTGGCTCATGAACACTGAAGCTTTCTTT. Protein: CASSVVWLMNTEAFF.

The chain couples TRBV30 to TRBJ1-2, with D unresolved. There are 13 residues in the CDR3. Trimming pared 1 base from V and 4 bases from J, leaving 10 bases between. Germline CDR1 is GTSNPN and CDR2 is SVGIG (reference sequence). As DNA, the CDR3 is TGTGCCTGGAGTGGGATCGGACTCTATGGCTACACCTTC. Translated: CAWSGIGLYGYTF.